The rows below give T cell receptor beta chains drawn from one sample of a study of beta chain features in type 1 diabetes. Produced via immunoSEQ multiplex PCR; TCRdb's table is partial and in-frame only. The repertoire holds 400,000 or so clones, about 12% seen once, with 0.0095% to 0.013% in the top ten. What was sequenced was naive CD4+ T cells from blood. The receptors were sampled from a woman aged 18-29 years with type 1 diabetes. CDR3s include the opening cysteine and the closing phenylalanine or tryptophan. D genes are given only for firm matches. Rows give clone size only sometimes, using once, few, many, or a class for an expanded clone.

j_call clone_size d_call v_call cdr3_nt cdr3_aa
TRBJ2-2 NA NA TRBV5-1 TGCGCCAGCAGCTTGGCCGGTCGAGACACCGGGGAGCTGTTTTTT CASSLAGRDTGELFF
TRBJ2-2 NA TRBD1 TRBV27 TGTGCCAGCAGTGTAGGGACAGGGTGGCCCGGGGAGCTGTTTTTT CASSVGTGWPGELFF
TRBJ2-5 few NA TRBV29-1 TGCAGCGCCGTTTTTAATCTTGCGGGAGAGACCCAGTACTTC CSAVFNLAGETQYF
TRBJ2-3 NA NA TRBV7-3 TGTGCCAGCAGCCTCTCGAACGGGAATACGCAGTATTTT CASSLSNGNTQYF
TRBJ2-1 NA NA TRBV7-2 TGTGCCAGCAGCCCCGTGGGGGCAACCTACAATGAGCAGTTCTTC CASSPVGATYNEQFF
TRBJ1-3 few NA TRBV18 TGTGCCAGCTCACCGTCCCGGATGGGGCCAAGCTCTGGAAACACCATATATTTT CASSPSRMGPSSGNTIYF
TRBJ2-7 NA TRBD1 TRBV18 TGTGCCAGCTCACTTTCACAGGGGAAAGCCCTCTTCGAGCAGTACTTC CASSLSQGKALFEQYF
TRBJ2-7 NA NA TRBV5-6 TGTGCCAGCAGCTTTAGAGGGAACGAGCAGTACTTC CASSFRGNEQYF
TRBJ2-5 NA TRBD2 TRBV11-2 TGTGCCAGCAGCGCGACTAGCGGAGGGCCGGAGACCCAGTACTTC CASSATSGGPETQYF
TRBJ2-7 few TRBD2 TRBV7-9 TGTGCCAGCAGCCAGCCGGGAGGGCCCTACGAGCAGTACTTC CASSQPGGPYEQYF
TRBJ1-1 NA NA TRBV29-1 TGCAGCGTTGTGAGACACTTGAACACTGAAGCTTTCTTT CSVVRHLNTEAFF
TRBJ2-5 few NA TRBV19 TGTGCCAGTTCACACGACAGAATCCAAGAGACCCAGTACTTC CASSHDRIQETQYF
TRBJ2-7 few TRBD2 TRBV25-1 TGTGCCAGCAGGACCGGGGGGAGCTCCTACGAGCAGTACTTC CASRTGGSSYEQYF
TRBJ2-3 NA NA TRBV7-9 TGTGCCAGCAGCTCCCCCGGCGACACATACACAGATACGCAGTATTTT CASSSPGDTYTDTQYF
TRBJ2-1 NA NA TRBV30 TGTGCCTGGAGGCCCCCTCCGAGGGGGACCTACAATGAGCAGTTCTTC CAWRPPPRGTYNEQFF
TRBJ1-2 NA NA TRBV30 TGTGCCTGGAGTGTAGACAGTCGGCCCAGGGGCTACACCTTC CAWSVDSRPRGYTF
TRBJ1-4 NA TRBD1 TRBV18 TGTGCCAGCTCGCCGAGGGGGCCTAATGAAAAACTGTTTTTT CASSPRGPNEKLFF
TRBJ1-1 NA NA TRBV29-1 TGCAGCGTTGAATCCCATCCCGGGGCTTTCTTT CSVESHPGAFF
TRBJ1-6 NA TRBD1 TRBV6-5 TGTGCCAGCAGTTACGACAGGGGGAACTCACCCCTCCACTTT CASSYDRGNSPLHF
TRBJ2-7 few NA TRBV25-1 TGTGCCAGCGTTGCGCCGGGAAGCCCCTACGAGCAGTACTTC CASVAPGSPYEQYF
TRBJ2-5 few TRBD2 TRBV7-2 TGTGCCAGCAGCTTCCGACTAGCGGGACAAGAGACCCAGTACTTC CASSFRLAGQETQYF
TRBJ2-7 few NA TRBV5-4 TGTGCCAGCAGTCAAGGTTCCGGGACAAGACAAAACGAGCAGTACTTC CASSQGSGTRQNEQYF
TRBJ1-4 NA NA TRBV25-1 TGTGCCAGCAATTACAGGGAGAATGAAAAACTGTTTTTT CASNYRENEKLFF
TRBJ2-6 NA NA TRBV5-6 TGTGCCAGCACCCCGACTGATAGCTCTGGGGCCAACGTCCTGACTTTC CASTPTDSSGANVLTF
TRBJ2-7 NA TRBD1 TRBV18 TGTGCCAGTCGACAGGGTCAATCGGACTACGAGCAGTACTTC CASRQGQSDYEQYF
TRBJ2-7 NA TRBD2 TRBV14 TGTGCCAGCAGCCAAGCGGCTAGCGGCCTCGGGGAGCAGTACTTC CASSQAASGLGEQYF
TRBJ2-2 few NA TRBV7-9 TGTGCCAGCAGTCCCAGGAACACCGGGGAGCTGTTTTTT CASSPRNTGELFF
TRBJ1-1 NA TRBD1 TRBV30 TGTGCCTGGGAACAGGGGGCGATGAACACTGAAGCTTTCTTT CAWEQGAMNTEAFF
TRBJ1-2 NA NA TRBV7-2 TGTGCCAGCAGCTTCGCCCTGGGCGTCGATGGCTACACCTTC CASSFALGVDGYTF
TRBJ1-1 NA NA TRBV4-2 TGTGCCAGCAGCCCCGAGGCAGGGGACACTGAAGCTTTCTTT CASSPEAGDTEAFF
TRBJ2-3 few NA TRBV6-6 TGTGCCAGCAGTTACTCAACACCATCCCTCCTAGATACGCAGTATTTT CASSYSTPSLLDTQYF
TRBJ2-1 few TRBD2 TRBV28 TGTGCCAGCAGTTTAAGTCTAGCGGGAGGAGGGGAGCAGTTCTTC CASSLSLAGGGEQFF
TRBJ2-5 NA TRBD1 TRBV5-1 TGCGCCAGCAGCTTGGGGAACCGGGACAGGGCCCCCCAGTACTTC CASSLGNRDRAPQYF
TRBJ1-2 NA NA TRBV25-1 TGTGCCAGCAGCTTAAGCGGTAGCGGTTATGGCTACACCTTC CASSLSGSGYGYTF
TRBJ1-2 few TRBD1 TRBV30 TGTGCCTGGGCGGCAGGGGGACCCAACTATGGCTACACCTTC CAWAAGGPNYGYTF
TRBJ1-1 NA TRBD1 TRBV30 TGTGCCTGGAGTAGAGGCAGGGGGCTTGATAACACTGAAGCTTTCTTT CAWSRGRGLDNTEAFF
TRBJ1-1 few TRBD1 TRBV29-1 TGCAGCTCCCCGGGACAGGGGGCAGGTGAAGCTTTCTTT CSSPGQGAGEAFF
TRBJ2-7 NA TRBD2 TRBV27 TGTGCCAGCAGTCAGGGACTAGCGGGAACCTACGAGCAGTACTTC CASSQGLAGTYEQYF